This T cell receptor (beta chain) emerged from a study of blood T cell repertoires in COVID-19. Study background: Acute and convalescent COVID-19 samples came from the United States, Italy and Spain. The analysed material was cDNA or gDNA that came from T cells, B-cell-depleted T cells, or PBMCs.

Under the authors' procedure: Amplification with reference gene primers provided the estimates of nucleated cell counts. Sequenced by immunoSEQ multiplex PCR; TCRdb stores in-frame clones only, minus some. Clone size and the V and J calls come from that table; the DNA yielded D and trimming. Of nearly 25,000 clones in the sample, about 91% were seen once. The material sequenced was peripheral blood. The TCR originated in an older man with active COVID-19.

CDR3 in amino acids: CASSLASGVSYEQYF. CDR3 bases: TGTGCCAGCAGCTTAGCTAGCGGGGTCTCCTACGAGCAGTACTTC. This rearrangement joins TRBV7-9 to TRBJ2-7; 8 nucleotides align to TRBD2. In germline, CDR1 is SEHNR, CDR2 FQNEAQ (reference sequence). The CDR3 contains 15 residues. The V gene end was trimmed by 0 bases and the J gene end by 0 bases; junction bases not matched to a gene: 1.